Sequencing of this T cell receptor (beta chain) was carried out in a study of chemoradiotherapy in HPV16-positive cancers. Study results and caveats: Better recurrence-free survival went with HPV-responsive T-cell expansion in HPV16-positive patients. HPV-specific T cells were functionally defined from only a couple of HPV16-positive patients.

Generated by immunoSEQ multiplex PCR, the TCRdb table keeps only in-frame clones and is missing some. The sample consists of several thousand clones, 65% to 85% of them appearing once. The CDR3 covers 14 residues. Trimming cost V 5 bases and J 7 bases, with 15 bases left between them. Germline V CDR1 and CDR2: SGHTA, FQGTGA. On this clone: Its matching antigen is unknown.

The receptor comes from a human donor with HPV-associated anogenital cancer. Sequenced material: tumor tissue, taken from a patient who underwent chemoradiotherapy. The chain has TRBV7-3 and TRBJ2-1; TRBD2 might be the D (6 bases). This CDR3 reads CASSILGGGNEQFF. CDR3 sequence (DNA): TGTGCCAGCAGCATACTAGGTGGGGGGAATGAGCAGTTCTTC.